This TCR beta chain is from a study of OX40 agonist ivuxolimab in advanced cancers. Only in-frame clones appear in the TCRdb table, and some are missing; sequencing was by immunoSEQ multiplex PCR. The table includes nearly 65,000 clones, 91% detected once. The germline V and J ends were trimmed by 4 bases and 2 bases, with 14 bases remaining between them. This CDR3 contains 15 residues. CDR1 MDHEN and CDR2 SYDVKM come from the germline V gene. The sequence came from an adult with an advanced solid tumor such as melanoma, head and neck, liver or kidney cancer. Sample: CD4+ or CD8+ T cells sorted from blood, taken in a trial of the OX40 agonist ivuxolimab. The chain is built from TRBV28 and TRBJ1-1; D possibly corresponds to TRBD1 (5 bases). The CDR3 sequence is CASSYDLGGNTEAFF. As DNA, the CDR3 is TGTGCCAGCAGTTACGACCTCGGGGGTAACACTGAAGCTTTCTTT.